The clone carrying this TCR beta chain was observed many times. The data originate from a study of T cells after yellow fever vaccination. V lost 0 bases and J lost 0; bases outside the gene matches: 9. Germline V gene sequence: CDR1 DFQATT, CDR2 SNEGSKA (reference sequence). This CDR3 contains 18 residues. A single record per CDR3 protein comes from TCRdb applying MiXCR to the 5' RACE reads. In the table there are about 14,000 distinct CDR3 sequences, approximately 7% of which are singletons. This TCR came from a man aged 18 to 30 who received the YFV17D yellow fever vaccine. The chain links TRBV20-1 to TRBJ2-1; 9 nucleotides align to TRBD2. Specimen: PBMCs, either bulk or a sorted T-cell subset (CD4+, CD8+, memory, or dextramer-sorted; not recorded which), collected on the day of the yellow fever booster vaccination. CDR3 residues: CSARDAGGPSSSYNEQFF. CDR3 DNA sequence: TGCAGTGCTAGAGATGCGGGGGGGCCCTCGAGCTCCTACAATGAGCAGTTCTTC.